The clone carrying this T cell receptor (beta chain) appeared a single time. Germline V gene data show CDR1 as ENHRY and CDR2 as SYGVKD. Deletions cut 9 bases from V and 2 bases from J, with 13 bases between. The CDR3 is made up of 13 amino acids. Profiling relied on immunoSEQ multiplex PCR, and the TCRdb table lists in-frame clones only, not all of them. This sample has some 100,000 clones, with roughly 96% found just once. This sample was taken from a study of siplizumab effects on memory and regulatory T cells. The V call is TRBV10-3, the J call TRBJ1-2, with a weak D call TRBD1 (6 bases). Source material: naive CD4+ T cells sorted from blood. The clonotype was recovered from a human donor in good health. The CDR3: CAMAQGGNYGYTF. CDR3 in DNA: TGTGCCATGGCACAGGGCGGAAACTATGGCTACACCTTC.